A single sample gave rise to the 5 T cell receptor beta chains below, sequenced in a study of tumor and adjacent non-tumor tissue in lung cancer. The library came from three nested PCR rounds adapted from ARM-PCR protocols. Using its own MiXCR run on the multiplex PCR reads, TCRdb lists one record per CDR3 protein. The sample contains about 86,000 distinct CDR3 sequences, approximately 73% of which appear only once. The template was RNA from unsorted bulk tissue. More than 3 cm separated this lung sample from the edge of the tumor. Sequencing used distant non-tumor lung tissue. These receptors were taken from a woman aged 45-65 years with non-small cell lung cancer.

For this clonotype: Sequence at one end of the junction differs from germline and may be a read error. This chain links TRBV12-3 or TRBV12-4 with TRBJ1-1; a possible D gene is TRBD1 (5 bases). This CDR3 region has 13 residues. CDR3 region: CASLLRGVTKAFF. Written as DNA, the CDR3 is TGTGCCAGCCTACTTAGGGGAGTCACTAAAGCTTTCTTT.

The chain couples TRBV6-1 to TRBJ2-1; maybe TRBD1 (5 bases). The J call could be wrong; TRBJ2-7 is a better fit for the DNA end. The CDR3 is 17 residues long. Germline V gene sequence: CDR1 MNHNS, CDR2 SASEGT. CDR3 sequence reads: CASTQVTGHQLDNEQYF. The CDR3 nucleotides are TGTGCCAGCACCCAGGTTACAGGTCATCAACTCGACAATGAGCAGTACTTC.

The chain recombines TRBV10-3 with TRBJ2-7; TRBD1 matches at 7 bases. Germline V CDR1 and CDR2: ENHRY, SYGVKD. Trimming at V came to 11 bases and at J to 3 bases, leaving 16 bases not matched to a gene. The CDR3 is 15 residues long. CDR3 nucleotides: TGTGCCCTCAATGAGTCGAGGGACAGAGGCTACGAGCAGTACTTC. It yields the protein CALNESRDRGYEQYF.

On this clonotype: Germline and junction disagree at one end, which may indicate a read error. This chain joins TRBV10-3 and TRBJ2-7; TRBD1 matches 7 bases. The germline V gene has CDR1 ENHRY and CDR2 SYGVKD. The CDR3 has 18 residues. CDR3 nucleotides: TGTGCCATCAGTGAGACTCTGGGGCCCGAACAGGGGCAATACGAGCAGTGCTTC. This encodes CAISETLGPEQGQYEQCF.

The rearrangement joins TRBV11-2 to TRBJ2-7; D possibly matches TRBD1 or TRBD2 (5 bases each). This CDR3 comprises 15 residues. Germline lookup yields CDR1 SGHAT and CDR2 FQNNGV. V was cut by 8 bases and J by 2 bases, with 19 bases left in between. This CDR3 reads CASCTGARRTYEQYF. The CDR3 DNA is TGTGCCAGCTGCACCGGGGCACGGCGCACCTACGAGCAGTACTTC.